These T cell receptor beta chains were read from a single sample in a study of shared clonotypes between healthy human individuals. The assay was immunoSEQ multiplex PCR, and TCRdb's table has in-frame clones only and misses some. The top ten clones hold 0.13% of a sample with millions of clones, about 95% of them seen once. Sequencing used naive CD4+ T cells sorted from blood. The source of these receptors is a man between 18 and 35 years old in good health. Both conserved end residues are part of each CDR3. D genes are given only for firm matches.

>TRBD2|TRBV2|TRBJ2-7
TGTGCCAGCAGTACTACTAGCGGGGGGGCTTACGAGCAGTACTTC
CASSTTSGGAYEQYF
>-|TRBV5-6|TRBJ2-3
TGTGCCAGCAGTAAAGCCAGAGTACACACAGATACGCAGTATTTT
CASSKARVHTDTQYF
>TRBD1|TRBV5-1|TRBJ1-5
TGCGCCAGCAGCTGGAGAGACAGGGGACACCTCTATAGCAATCAGCCCCAGCATTTT
CASSWRDRGHLYSNQPQHF
>TRBD2|TRBV7-2|TRBJ2-7
TGTGCCAGCAGCCCTCCGACTAGCGGGAGCTACGAGCAGTACTTC
CASSPPTSGSYEQYF
>TRBD2|TRBV5-1|TRBJ2-1
TGCGCCAGCAGCTTGGAAGGGACTAGTTCCTACAATGAGCAGTTCTTC
CASSLEGTSSYNEQFF
>-|TRBV18|TRBJ1-1
TGTGCCAGCTCACCACCGGGAGTGTCGGGCACTGAAGCTTTCTTT
CASSPPGVSGTEAFF
>-|TRBV11-3|TRBJ2-2
TGTGCCAGCAGCCCGATAACCGGACCGAACACCGGGGAGCTGTTTTTT
CASSPITGPNTGELFF
>-|TRBV30|TRBJ1-1
TGTGCCTGGAGTAAAGGTCCCGCCAAAGCTTTCTTT
CAWSKGPAKAFF
>TRBD2|TRBV30|TRBJ2-1
TGTGCCTGGAGGACTAGCGGGAGGGCCACCTACAATGAGCAGTTCTTC
CAWRTSGRATYNEQFF
>TRBD1|TRBV2|TRBJ1-2
TGTGCCAGCAGTGTGCGGACAGGGGCCGATGGCTACACCTTC
CASSVRTGADGYTF
>TRBD2|TRBV10-3|TRBJ2-3
TGTGCCATCGGAGGACTAGCGGTGGGGGGTACGCAGTATTTT
CAIGGLAVGGTQYF
>-|TRBV5-4|TRBJ2-2
TGTGCCAGCAGCCCGTCGGCCCGGGAGACCGGGGAGCTGTTTTTT
CASSPSARETGELFF
>-|TRBV10-3|TRBJ1-1
TGTGCCATCAGTGACACCAAGAACACTGAAGCTTTCTTT
CAISDTKNTEAFF